One sample yielded the 5 T cell receptor beta chains listed below, sequenced in a study of early T cells in non-severe SARS-CoV-2 infection. TCRdb used MiXCR to reprocess the 5' RACE reads, holding one entry per CDR3 protein. This table has fewer than 90,000 distinct CDR3 sequences, 11% to 15% appearing once. The specimen sequenced was whole blood. The receptors come from an adult who was a healthcare worker with PCR-confirmed SARS-CoV-2 infection or an uninfected control (not recorded which).

This clonotype was counted between two and nine times. Germline and junction disagree at one end, which may indicate a read error. The chain links TRBV4-1 to TRBJ2-1, with 11 bases lining up with TRBD1. Per the germline V gene, CDR1 is MGHRA and CDR2 is YSYEKL. CDR3 length: 18 amino acids. CDR3 in DNA: TGCGCCAGCAGCCATCAACCGGGACAGGGGGACTCCTATAATGAGCAGTTCTTC. This sequence encodes CASSHQPGQGDSYNEQFF.

This chain links TRBV28 with TRBJ1-2; D may be TRBD1 (6 bases). There are 15 residues in the CDR3. Looked up from germline, CDR1 is MDHEN and CDR2 is SYDVKM. Trimming left V 6 bases short and J 8 bases short, with 22 bases between. This chain's CDR3 is CASRRDTMGTSGYTF. CDR3 DNA sequence: TGTGCCAGCAGGCGGGACACTATGGGAACTTCAGGCTACACCTTC.

This chain connects TRBV28 to TRBJ2-5; 7 bases agree with TRBD2. Looked up from germline, CDR1 is MDHEN and CDR2 is SYDVKM. The CDR3 consists of 13 residues. V was pared by 8 bases and J by 2 bases, with 5 bases of the junction left unmatched. CDR3 loop: CASGREGQETQYF. The CDR3 DNA follows: TGTGCCAGCGGCAGGGAGGGTCAAGAGACCCAGTACTTC.

This clonotype appeared a few times. The V and J genes are TRBV12-3 or TRBV12-4 and TRBJ2-5; TRBD2 matches 9 bases. The J segment lost 4 bases and the V segment lost 6 bases, leaving 12 bases of the junction unmatched. This CDR3 is built from 16 residues. CDR3 bases: TGTGCCAGCAGCCCTCCGGGCGGGGGGGCCCGAGAGACCCAGTACTTC. It translates to CASSPPGGGARETQYF.

The chain combines TRBV6-5 with TRBJ2-7; TRBD1 might be the D (6 bases). Trimming removed 5 bases at V and 1 base at J, with 18 bases between. Per germline, CDR1 MNHEY and CDR2 SVGAGI. The CDR3 has 16 residues. The CDR3 loop reads CASSTLRDNPSYEQYF. Written as DNA, the CDR3 is TGTGCCAGCAGTACCCTAAGGGACAACCCTTCCTACGAGCAGTACTTC.